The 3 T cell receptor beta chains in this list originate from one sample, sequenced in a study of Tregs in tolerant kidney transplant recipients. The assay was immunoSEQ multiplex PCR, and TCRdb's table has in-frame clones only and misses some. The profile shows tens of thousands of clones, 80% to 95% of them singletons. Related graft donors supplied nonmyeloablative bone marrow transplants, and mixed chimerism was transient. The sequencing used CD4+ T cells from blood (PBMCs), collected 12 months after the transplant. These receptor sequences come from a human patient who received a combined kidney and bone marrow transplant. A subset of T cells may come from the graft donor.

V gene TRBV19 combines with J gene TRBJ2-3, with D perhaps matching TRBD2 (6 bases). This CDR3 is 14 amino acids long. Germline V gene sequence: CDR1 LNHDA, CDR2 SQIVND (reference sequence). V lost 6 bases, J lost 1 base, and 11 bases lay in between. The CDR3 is CASRWDWGTDTQYF. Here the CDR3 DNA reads TGTGCCAGTAGATGGGACTGGGGCACAGATACGCAGTATTTT.

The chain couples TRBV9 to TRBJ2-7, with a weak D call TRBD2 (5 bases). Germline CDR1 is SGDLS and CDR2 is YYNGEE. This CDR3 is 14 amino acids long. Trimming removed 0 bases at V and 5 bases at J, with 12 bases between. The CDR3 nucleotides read TGTGCCAGCAGCGTAGAGCGGCAGGCCCACGAGCAGTACTTC. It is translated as CASSVERQAHEQYF.

CDR3 protein: CASSFQYQGGSPLHF. CDR3 in DNA: TGTGCCAGCTCTTTTCAGTACCAGGGCGGTTCACCCCTCCACTTT. The V gene is TRBV27, the J gene TRBJ1-6; TRBD1 might be the D (5 bases). Germline values: CDR1 MNHEY, CDR2 SMNVEV (reference sequence). CDR3 size: 15 residues. V was shortened by 8 bases and J by 9 bases, with 20 bases between the two germline ends.